Each of the 19 T cell receptor beta chains below was sequenced from the same sample in a study of CD8 T cells in ankylosing spondylitis (dated by TCRdb to about 2017). Beyond this particular receptor, the publication reports: Blood from ankylosing spondylitis patients appeared to be characterized by a TCR beta motif composed of eight highly homologous amino acid variants.

Libraries were constructed by 5' RACE. Instrument on record: Illumina HiSeq 2500. Using fastp at Q25 and MiXCR, TCRdb reprocessed the public reads and kept productive beta chains. Merged by CDR3 protein, the rows form single entries marked with the most common genes and DNA. The sample profile shows a few hundred thousand distinct CDR3 sequences; about 15% of them were found once. The ten largest clones take up 1% of the sample. For these TCRs, the target antigens are not known. Sequencing was done on a sample of blood, either unsorted or a sorted T cell fraction (not recorded which). The receptors shown here come from a male donor with ankylosing spondylitis.

This clonotype was picked up many times. This chain connects TRBV5-1 to TRBJ2-3; D might be TRBD2 (6 bases). The CDR3 covers 13 residues. Germline V lookup: CDR1 SGHRS, CDR2 YFSETQ. V lost 4 bases and J lost 4, with 10 bases in between. CDR3 DNA: TGCGCCAGCAGCACGCCGGGGGCAGATACGCAGTATTTT. It yields the protein CASSTPGADTQYF.

The chain carries TRBV4-3 and TRBJ2-1; TRBD2 agrees at 7 bases. CDR1 and CDR2 from the germline V gene are LGHNA and YSLEER. V lost 0 bases to trimming and J lost 5 bases; unmatched junction nucleotides: 10. This CDR3 region has 17 residues. The CDR3 here is CASSQDWFSGKDNEQFF. The CDR3 DNA reads as TGCGCCAGCAGCCAAGATTGGTTCAGCGGGAAGGACAATGAGCAGTTCTTC.

This chain connects TRBV3-1 to TRBJ1-5, with 8 bases matching TRBD1. Germline assignment: CDR1 LGHDT and CDR2 YNNKEL (reference sequence). With 1 base clipped from V and 5 bases from J, the junction kept 4 bases outside the gene matches. The CDR3 totals 15 residues. The CDR3 loop is CASSQGSGGDQPQHF. Written as DNA, the CDR3 is TGTGCCAGCAGCCAAGGGTCAGGGGGCGATCAGCCCCAGCATTTT.

This clonotype was detected only a few times. V usage is TRBV9 and J usage is TRBJ2-1; tentatively, D is TRBD2 (6 bases). This CDR3 is built from 18 residues. The ends were cut back, 0 bases at V and 2 bases at J, with 18 bases in the middle. The germline V gene encodes CDR1 SGDLS and CDR2 YYNGEE. CDR3 in amino acids: CASSVDLTSLPTYNEQFF. The CDR3 DNA follows: TGTGCCAGCAGCGTAGATCTGACTAGTTTACCCACCTACAATGAGCAGTTCTTC.

This clonotype has at least ten counts. This sequence joins TRBV7-2 and TRBJ2-3, with D unclear. The germline V gene encodes CDR1 SGHTA and CDR2 FQGNSA. This CDR3 is 12 amino acids long. The germline V and J ends were trimmed by 2 bases and 4 bases, with 4 bases remaining between them. CDR3 DNA sequence: TGTGCCAGCAGCTTAAGGGCAGATACGCAGTATTTT. It translates to CASSLRADTQYF. Full variable domain (remainder filled in from reference TRBV7-2 and TRBJ2-3): GAGVSQSPSNKVTEKGKDVELRCDPISGHTALYWYRQSLGQGLEFLIYFQGNSAPDKSGLPSDRFSAERTGGSVSTLTIQRTQQEDSAVYLCASSLRADTQYFGPGTRLTVL.

This clonotype was detected a few times. The chain has TRBV20-1 and TRBJ1-1; D remains unclear. This CDR3 contains 11 residues. Germline CDR1 DFQATT, CDR2 SNEGSKA (reference sequence). V gave up 1 base and J gave up 5 bases, with 5 bases separating them. The CDR3 DNA reads TGCAGTGCTAGAGGGGAGACTGAAGCTTTCTTT. Residues: CSARGETEAFF.

This clonotype was detected only a few times. The chain combines TRBV5-1 with TRBJ2-2; D may be TRBD1 (6 bases). The V end lost 4 bases, the J end lost 1 base, and 14 bases lay between the germline ends. Germline CDR1 SGHRS, CDR2 YFSETQ. The CDR3 loop spans 16 amino acids. CDR3 sequence (DNA): TGCGCCAGCAGCCGGAACAGGGAGCTGAACACCGGGGAGCTGTTTTTT. Translated: CASSRNRELNTGELFF.

This clonotype has at least ten counts. The chain couples TRBV11-2 to TRBJ2-1; 11 positions match TRBD2. The germline gives CDR1 SGHAT, CDR2 FQNNGV. Germline trimming cut 2 bases from V and 6 bases from J; bases unmatched to any gene: 3. The CDR3 runs 15 residues. The DNA of the CDR3 is TGTGCCAGCAGCTTAAACGGACTAGCGGGCAATGAGCAGTTCTTC. This codes for CASSLNGLAGNEQFF.

This clonotype has only a few counts. The V gene is TRBV5-1, the J gene TRBJ2-2, with TRBD1 identical over 8 bases. Per germline, CDR1 SGHRS and CDR2 YFSETQ. The CDR3 is 14 residues long. The trim removed 4 bases at V and 7 bases at J, leaving 6 bases unmatched. CDR3 nucleotide sequence: TGCGCCAGCAGCATGGACAGGGCGGTCGGGGAGCTGTTTTTT. Translation: CASSMDRAVGELFF.

The V and J genes are TRBV12-3 or TRBV12-4 and TRBJ2-7; D possibly corresponds to TRBD2 (6 bases). The CDR3 covers 13 residues. V gave up 7 bases and J gave up 6 bases, with 16 bases separating them. DNA for the CDR3: TGTGCCAGCACTGGGGGGAGTAAGGCCGAGCAGTACTTC. This gives the protein CASTGGSKAEQYF.

This clonotype was observed a few times. The gene calls are TRBV9 and TRBJ1-3; a possible D gene is TRBD1 (5 bases). The CDR3 loop spans 15 amino acids. In germline, CDR1 is SGDLS, CDR2 YYNGEE. V lost 0 bases to trimming and J lost 3 bases, with 10 bases between them. The CDR3 DNA sequence: TGTGCCAGCAGCGTAGTGGGAGGGGTTGGAAACACCATATATTTT. Its translation is CASSVVGGVGNTIYF.

This clonotype was seen repeatedly, ten times or more. This sequence joins TRBV11-2 and TRBJ2-5; 8 positions match TRBD1. Germline V gene lookup returns CDR1 SGHAT and CDR2 FQNNGV. The CDR3 covers 14 residues. V lost 5 bases, J lost 1 base, and 3 bases stayed unmatched. DNA for the CDR3: TGTGCCAGCAGCCCCAGGGGGCCCCAAGAGACCCAGTACTTC. It translates to CASSPRGPQETQYF.

In its sample, this clonotype was seen many times. The chain employs TRBV12-3 or TRBV12-4 and TRBJ2-1; no clear D gene. The CDR3 runs 13 residues. V was trimmed by 1 base and J by 10 bases, leaving 11 bases between them. The CDR3 coding sequence is TGTGCCAGCAGTTTAGGAATCATGACCGAGCAGTTCTTC. Translating gives CASSLGIMTEQFF.

This clonotype was picked up many times. The V call is TRBV12-3 or TRBV12-4, the J call TRBJ1-2, with D possibly TRBD1 on 5 matching bases. V was clipped by 10 bases and J by 4 bases, with 16 bases between them. The CDR3 contains 13 residues. CDR3: CATTTPGLYGYTF. The CDR3 DNA follows: TGTGCCACCACAACCCCAGGGCTCTATGGCTACACCTTC.

The chain recombines TRBV29-1 with TRBJ2-7; 7 bases align to TRBD1. This CDR3 is built from 12 residues. In germline, CDR1 is SQVTM, CDR2 ANQGSEA. J lost 2 bases, V lost 4 bases, and 2 bases had no gene match. The CDR3 nucleotides read TGCAGCGTTGTGGGACAGACCTACGAGCAGTACTTC. Translation: CSVVGQTYEQYF.

The chain uses TRBV30 and TRBJ1-5; D not resolved. The CDR3 spans 13 residues. The V end was cut by 2 bases, the J end by 5 bases, with 10 bases between. CDR1 is GTSNPN and CDR2 is SVGIG in the germline V gene (reference sequence). The CDR3 protein is CAWSQSIYQPQHF. The CDR3 coding sequence is TGTGCCTGGAGTCAGTCCATATATCAGCCCCAGCATTTT.

J is TRBJ2-6 and V is TRBV30, with D perhaps matching TRBD2 (5 bases). The CDR3 loop spans 15 amino acids. CDR1 is GTSNPN and CDR2 is SVGIG in the germline V gene (reference sequence). V dropped 0 bases and J dropped 7 bases, with 13 bases sitting between them. The chain's CDR3 is CAWSVSRGIANVLTF. Written as DNA, the CDR3 is TGTGCCTGGAGTGTCAGCCGGGGTATCGCCAACGTCCTGACTTTC.

This chain connects TRBV5-1 to TRBJ1-6; D remains unclear. This CDR3 contains 14 residues. The V and J ends lost 1 base and 8 bases respectively, with 10 bases between them. Germline V CDR1 and CDR2: SGHRS, YFSETQ. The CDR3 is CASSLRRADSPLHF. The CDR3 nucleotides are TGCGCCAGCAGCTTGCGGAGGGCTGATTCACCCCTCCACTTT.

This clonotype was counted a few times. This sequence joins TRBV27 and TRBJ2-4; no clear D. Deletions cut 6 bases from V and 8 bases from J, with 8 bases between. CDR3 length equals 11 residues. The germline gives CDR1 MNHEY, CDR2 SMNVEV (reference sequence). The CDR3 reads CASRPEDIQYF. As DNA, the CDR3 is TGTGCCAGCAGGCCCGAAGACATTCAGTACTTC.